Detailed here is one TCR beta chain. Its antigen is still unknown. Base qualities are not recorded, but no much larger clone differs from it by a single base. The record originates from a study of cytomegalovirus exposure and HLA in healthy donors (dated by TCRdb to about 2017). For context, the study as a whole: An earlier analysis of approximately 640 of the donors reported 250 to 300 Gb of sequence data and 117 million unique TCR beta sequences from some 180 million T cells. An early release that covered some 640 HLA-typed donors contained approximately 300 gigabases of sequencing data and tens of millions of unique TCR sequences. Using immunosequencing, the study profiled T cell repertoires from about 650 subjects and related those repertoires to cytomegalovirus serostatus. Typing coverage varied by locus: roughly 620-640 donors for A, B, C, DRB1 and DQB1; roughly 520 for DQA1; some 610 for DPA1; about 450 for DPB1. The study aimed to test whether signatures of past pathogen exposure could be identified by cataloging public T cell receptors. A later analysis re-examined previously published TCR beta repertoires from more than 600 donors and added high-resolution HLA genotyping to investigate patterns of TCR occurrence. Roughly five DR-DQ haplotypes were handled as single units for association and clustering because linkage in the cohort was strong. Along with the roughly 670-subject first cohort, a separate validation cohort of over a hundred different subjects was used. In the later analysis, no new phenotypic data were used to find candidate immune exposures; instead, reliance was placed on TCR beta sequences and their occurrence across donors. To predict cytomegalovirus infection status, the study combined high-throughput TCR immunosequencing, statistical association of individual TCRs with disease status, and machine learning. A later genetic analysis took genome-wide SNP genotypes for about three fifths of the roughly 700 donors and used that subset as a discovery cohort. Donor age, sex, ethnicity and CMV serostatus were compiled alongside the repertoire data. Among about 400 genotyped donors of the cohort, an average of roughly 230,000 unique TCR beta nucleotide sequences was sequenced per donor, of which roughly 17% were non-productive. Among the roughly 400 genotyped donors, more than 70% belonged to the genetic ancestry cluster associated with self-reported Caucasian donors. Every repertoire in the discovery cohort had been generated on one and the same sequencing platform. Class I and class II HLA loci were covered by the typing at four-digit resolution. An earlier analysis of 450 to 750 of the donors used high-throughput TCR beta sequencing to judge whether each TCR beta V gene segment behaved as functional or pseudogenic. On the study overall, not on this receptor specifically: A later analysis found that HLA-associated TCR beta chains were more clonally expanded and had lower generation probabilities than equally common non-associated chains. A later analysis found that most CMV-associated TCR beta chains appeared HLA-restricted, with HLA associations seemingly driven largely by CMV exposure. According to a later genetic analysis, donors in an Asian-associated ancestry cluster had fewer N-insertions in productive TCRs than the approximately 630-donor mean. According to a later analysis, TCR association rates differed among HLA loci, with DRB1 alleles showing the most associated TCRs and HLA-C alleles showing the fewest. Most TCR sequences were observed very rarely across donors, whereas some public TCRs were present in many individuals. Some IMGT-functional V segments, including TRBV6-2 and TRBV6-3, could not be distinguished by the 87-base-pair reads and were therefore excluded. In vitro tests confirmed that three of the cytomegalovirus-associated TCR beta chains recognize cytomegalovirus antigens. In an earlier analysis of 587 of the donors, most TCR beta V segments appeared in productive rearrangements about 90% or about 30% of the time, broadly matching IMGT annotations. The presence/absence analyses assumed that sequencing depth was roughly uniform across donors, and that assumption may not be true. Correlated functional status among segregating V segments might reflect linkage disequilibrium, but an unknown experimental factor could not be ruled out. A group of highly shared sequence variants was considered likely to be a technical artifact of the sequencing pipeline. A further reported finding was that TCR beta sequences accurately predicted the HLA-A and HLA-B alleles for most subjects in the first cohort. At a false discovery rate of 0.05, a later analysis linked 15,000 to 20,000 TCR beta sequences to specific HLA alleles. When HLA alleles, especially DR and DQ, strongly co-occurred, attributing TCR associations to individual alleles was difficult. According to a later analysis, parvovirus B19, influenza, CMV and Epstein-Barr virus appeared linked to several top co-occurrence clusters. A later genetic analysis associated a missense DCLRE1C variant with V-gene and J-gene trimming of TCR beta chains, and an independent cohort replicated the association. It was suggested by the authors that the approach could potentially be generalized to other disease states and immunological phenotypes. The cohort was sequenced for TCR beta chains only, and without alpha or paired-chain data the features that could be detected were limited. In both the original and validation cohorts, the classifier was reported to diagnose cytomegalovirus status with high specificity and sensitivity. The study listed 150 to 200 TCR beta chains as associated with cytomegalovirus. Because counts were too low, around 17 rarely observed V segments, including chromosome 9 orphons, were left out of the earlier analysis of 587 of the donors. CMV serostatus was the only immune exposure information available for the cohort. Because some donors lacked HLA typing at each locus, the association tests relied only on the typed subset.

Library method: the immunoSEQ multiplex PCR assay. For the multiplex PCR, a mixture combining 60 forward primers for TCR Vbeta segments and 13 reverse primers for TCR Jbeta segments was used. A multiplex PCR assay on genomic DNA amplified the CDR3 region of rearranged TCR beta genes. The amplified TCR beta libraries were sequenced on the Illumina HiSeq System as 87-base-pair reads. The original methods were these. In a later analysis, some 80 million unique TCR beta chains were counted across the approximately 620 repertoires, and some 10 million of these chains were shared by at least two donors. Raw reads were error-corrected and collapsed into unique sequences with a nearest-neighbor algorithm that merged closely related sequences to remove PCR and sequencing errors. Alignment of CDR3 sequences to IMGT reference sequences was used to assign V, D and J gene segments. Each retained sequence needed at least a six-nucleotide match to both a V gene segment and a J gene segment. Rearrangements were classified as productive when the CDR3 lacked stop codons and remained in frame with V and J, and all other rearrangements were classified as non-productive. Following IMGT convention, CDR3 was defined as the stretch from the second conserved V-encoded cysteine to the conserved J-encoded phenylalanine. The earlier analysis of more than 450 of the donors excluded sequences that lacked an unambiguous match to a single V gene segment. In an earlier analysis of 450 to 700 of the donors, V segments were called functional above 56.7% productive rearrangements and were called segregating when the between-donor standard deviation exceeded 5%. To diagnose cytomegalovirus status from the catalog of TCR beta chain sequences, a statistical classification framework was built. V and J gene assignment, in a later analysis, came from comparing TCR nucleotide sequences with IMGT/GENE-DB human TR gene sequences. Using the TCRdist pipeline, a later analysis assigned CDR3 sequences along with most-parsimonious VDJ recombination scenarios. In a later analysis, each TCR beta chain was defined by its CDR3 amino acid sequence together with its V-gene family, and reads without a unique V-gene family were excluded. A later analysis removed 592 highly shared, low-generation-probability nucleotide sequences to deal with suspected cross-contamination and a sequencing artifact. In a later analysis, a clonal expansion index was calculated for each public chain from normalized within-repertoire ranks of inferred template counts. In a later analysis, generation probabilities were computed with a VDJ recombination model fitted to out-of-frame rearrangements, and the resulting probabilities were checked against IGoR. Hypergeometric tests were used in a later analysis to score TCR-TCR, TCR-HLA and TCR-CMV co-occurrence, with a repertoire-size bias correction applied to the TCR pairs. A later analysis estimated false discovery rates by permuting HLA or CMV assignments 20 times. A later analysis grouped co-occurring TCRs with DBSCAN, adding TCRdist sequence similarity when clustering within HLA-allele-positive subsets. For co-occurrence clustering, repertoires with fewer than 30,000 or more than 120,000 public chains were excluded, along with roughly 5 repertoires with anomalous nucleotide sharing. TCRdb mirrors the immuneACCESS table, restricted to in-frame sequences. Some clones are absent from its copies; in checked studies, under half trace to an unresolved V gene, and the reason for the others is unknown. That table is the source of V, J and clone size, and D and trimming were worked out from the DNA. A total of 100,000 to 150,000 clones appear in this sample, roughly 80% of them only once. The leading ten clones occupy approximately 3.5% of the sample.

For CDR1 and CDR2, the germline V gene (reference sequence) lists LNHNV and YYDKDF. From the cysteine through the phenylalanine, the CDR3 covers 17 amino acids. Just the 51-base CDR3 DNA is kept, in frame starting at base 1. Clipping removes 3 bases from V and 1 base from J, with 12 as the unmatched junction base count. The cohort consisted of 666 healthy bone marrow donors. At the time of sampling, every cohort member was nominally healthy, though immune exposures that went unrecorded were likely present. The donor was CMV seropositive and was included in the group of 270 or so seropositive cohort members. Each donor provided a peripheral blood sample, and peripheral blood mononuclear cells were used for TCR beta sequencing. The Qiagen DNeasy Blood Extraction Kit was used to extract genomic DNA from the blood cell samples.

The sequence derives from a woman aged 40 to 50 in good health and CMV-seropositive. This chain is built from TRBV15 and TRBJ2-7; TRBD1 lines up with 7 middle nucleotides. Sample: PBMCs. DNA sequence: TGTGCCACCAGCAGGGGCCACAGGGGTCCGGAATCCTACGAGCAGTACTTC. This sequence encodes CATSRGHRGPESYEQYF.